Sequencing of this T cell receptor (beta chain) was carried out in a study of shared clonotypes between healthy human individuals. Overall study context: Every donor yielded three CD4 naive, three CD4 memory, two CD8 naive and one CD8 memory plate. General study findings and limits: Though the depth was large, rarefaction showed that sorted-subset sequencing was incomplete. Clonotype sharing across a few donors was observed for roughly 5% of naive CD4 clonotypes.

Naive CD8 cells were CD45RO-negative, positively selected for CCR7, excluding terminally differentiated effector memory CD45RA+ cells. It was across several immunoSEQ plates that each subset's genomic DNA was evenly split. Sequencing used immunoSEQ multiplex PCR; TCRdb keeps in-frame clones, though not all of them. The sample shows about 610,000 clones, 95% to 97% of them seen only once. V lost 5 bases to trimming and J lost 5 bases, with 19 bases between them. There are 15 residues in the CDR3. The germline V gene encodes CDR1 SEHNR and CDR2 FQNEAQ (reference sequence). As concerns this clone: The antigen remains undetermined.

J is TRBJ2-7 and V is TRBV7-9; D may correspond to TRBD1 or TRBD2 (5 bases each). Sequencing was performed on naive CD8+ T cells sorted from blood. The source is a woman in her twenties or thirties in good health. Here the CDR3 DNA reads TGTGCCAGCAGCCCCAAAACGGGGCGATGGGACGAGCAGTACTTC. It encodes CASSPKTGRWDEQYF.